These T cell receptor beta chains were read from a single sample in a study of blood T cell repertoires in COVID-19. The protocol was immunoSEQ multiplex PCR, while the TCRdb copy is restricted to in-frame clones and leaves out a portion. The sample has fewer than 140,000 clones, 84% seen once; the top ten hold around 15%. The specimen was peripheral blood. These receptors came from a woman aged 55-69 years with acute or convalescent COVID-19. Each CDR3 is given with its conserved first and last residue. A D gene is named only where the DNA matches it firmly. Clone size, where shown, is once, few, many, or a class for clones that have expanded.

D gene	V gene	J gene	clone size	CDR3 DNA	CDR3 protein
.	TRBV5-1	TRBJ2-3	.	TGCGCCAGCATGGGCCTCCGCACAGATACGCAGTATTTT	CASMGLRTDTQYF
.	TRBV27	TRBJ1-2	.	TGTGCCAGCAGTTTAGGGGGGTATCCATATGGCTACACCTTC	CASSLGGYPYGYTF
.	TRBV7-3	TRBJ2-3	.	TGTGCCAGCAGCTTAACCGGGTACACAGATACGCAGTATTTT	CASSLTGYTDTQYF
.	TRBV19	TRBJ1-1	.	TGTGCCAGTAGTATAGACAACACGAACACTGAAGCTTTCTTT	CASSIDNTNTEAFF
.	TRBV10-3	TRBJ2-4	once	TGTGCCATCAAGTTCGAGGAGACAAACATTCAGTACTTC	CAIKFEETNIQYF
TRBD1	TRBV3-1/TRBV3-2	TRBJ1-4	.	TGTGCCAGCAAGCCGGGACAGTGGGAAAAACTGTTTTTT	CASKPGQWEKLFF
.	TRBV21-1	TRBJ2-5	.	TGTGCCAGCAGCTATGGCGGGAGGGCCAGAGAGACCCAGTACTTC	CASSYGGRARETQYF
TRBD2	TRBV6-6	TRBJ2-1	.	TGTGCCAGCAGTACGATACTAGCGGGAGGATCGGATGAGCAGTTCTTC	CASSTILAGGSDEQFF
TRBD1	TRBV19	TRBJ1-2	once	TGTGCCAGTAACACGGACAGGAGAAACTATGGCTACACCTTC	CASNTDRRNYGYTF
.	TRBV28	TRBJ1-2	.	TGTGCCAGCAGTCTAGGACATAATGGCTACACCTTC	CASSLGHNGYTF
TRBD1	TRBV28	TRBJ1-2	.	TGTGCCAGCAGTTTCGTGAGGGGGCAAGGCTACACCTTC	CASSFVRGQGYTF
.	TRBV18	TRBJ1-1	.	TGTGCCAGCTCACCACAGGGGAGGGACACTGAAGCTTTCTTT	CASSPQGRDTEAFF
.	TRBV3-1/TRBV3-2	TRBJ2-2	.	TGTGCCAGCAGCCAATTCACCTACGCGAACACCGGGGAGCTGTTTTTT	CASSQFTYANTGELFF
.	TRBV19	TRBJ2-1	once	TGTGCCAGTAGTATGGAACTAGCTGATTCCTACAATGAGCAGTTCTTC	CASSMELADSYNEQFF
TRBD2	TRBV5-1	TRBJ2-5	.	TGCGCCAGCAGCTCGGGGGGGCCAGGAGAGACCCAGTACTTC	CASSSGGPGETQYF
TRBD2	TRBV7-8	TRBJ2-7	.	TGTGCCAGCAGCCTGAGACTAGCGGGAACCCTTCCCCTCTACGAGCAGTACTTC	CASSLRLAGTLPLYEQYF
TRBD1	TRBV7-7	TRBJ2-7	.	TGTGCCAGCAGCCCTACAGGGGTCCCCTACGAGCAGTACTTC	CASSPTGVPYEQYF
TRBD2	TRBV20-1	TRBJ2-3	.	TGCAGTGCGAGTGAGACTAGCAGCACAGATACGCAGTATTTT	CSASETSSTDTQYF
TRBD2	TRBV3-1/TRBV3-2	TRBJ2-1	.	TGTGCCAGCAGCCGCCTCGGGACTAGCGGGGGGGTTCTCTATGAGCAGTTCTTC	CASSRLGTSGGVLYEQFF
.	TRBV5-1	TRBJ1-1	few	TGCGCCAGCAGCGAGACAGGGAACACTGAAGCTTTCTTT	CASSETGNTEAFF
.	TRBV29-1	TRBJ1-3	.	TGCAGCGTTCTCGCCCCAGGTTCTGGAAACACCATATATTTT	CSVLAPGSGNTIYF
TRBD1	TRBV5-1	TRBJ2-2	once	TGCGCCAGCAGGGACAGGACGAACACCGGGGAGCTGTTTTTT	CASRDRTNTGELFF
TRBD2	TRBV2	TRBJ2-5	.	TGTGCCAGCAGTGAAGCGAAGACTAGCGGGGCCAAACAAGAGACCCAGTACTTC	CASSEAKTSGAKQETQYF
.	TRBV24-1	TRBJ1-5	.	TGTGCCACTCTTGCGGGGGTACGGAGCAATCAGCCCCAGCATTTT	CATLAGVRSNQPQHF
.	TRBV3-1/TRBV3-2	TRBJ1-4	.	TGTGCCAGCAGCCAAGCGGGTAATGAAAAACTGTTTTTT	CASSQAGNEKLFF